These T cell receptor beta chains were read from a single sample in a study of blood T cell repertoires in COVID-19. This table comes from immunoSEQ multiplex PCR, and its TCRdb copy is limited to in-frame clones, with some not included. The sample gives about 190,000 clones, approximately 81% of which show up once; about 20% is in the top ten. Material: peripheral blood. All receptors derive from a human donor in a cohort sampled during active COVID-19. The CDR3 runs from the conserved cysteine through the conserved F or W. D genes are given only for firm matches. Expanded clones are given a class, and other clones once, few, many or no size at all.

-	TRBV6-5	TRBJ2-7	TRBD1	TGTGCCAGCAGTTACATCCAGGGGGCATCCTACGAGCAGTACTTC	CASSYIQGASYEQYF
-	TRBV27	TRBJ2-5	-	TGTGCCAGCAGTAAAGGGGGTCGAGAGACCCAGTACTTC	CASSKGGRETQYF
-	TRBV29-1	TRBJ1-3	TRBD1	TGCAGCGTTGCAGGGGGAGGAAACACCATATATTTT	CSVAGGGNTIYF
-	TRBV19	TRBJ2-7	-	TGTGCCAGTAGTATAAAGGTCGGACAGCCCTACGAGCAGTACTTC	CASSIKVGQPYEQYF
-	TRBV10-3	TRBJ2-3	TRBD1	TGTGCCATCAGTGAGGACAGGGGGCGCACAGATACGCAGTATTTT	CAISEDRGRTDTQYF
-	TRBV11-2	TRBJ2-5	TRBD2	TGTGCCAGCAGCTTAGATTTGTACGGGAGGGGGGAGACCCAGTACTTC	CASSLDLYGRGETQYF
-	TRBV28	TRBJ2-7	TRBD1	TGTGCCACCCTACGAACGGGACAGGGAAACTACGAGCAGTACTTC	CATLRTGQGNYEQYF
-	TRBV7-8	TRBJ2-3	-	TGTGCCAGCAGCTCCCTCACGGGCACAGATACGCAGTATTTT	CASSSLTGTDTQYF
-	TRBV9	TRBJ1-6	-	TGTGCCAGCAGCGTAGATGGGGGACTGGGCTCACCCCTCCACTTT	CASSVDGGLGSPLHF
few	TRBV7-8	TRBJ2-7	TRBD2	TGTGCCAGCAGCTTCTCTAGCGGAAACTCCTACGAGCAGTACTTC	CASSFSSGNSYEQYF
-	TRBV30	TRBJ2-2	-	TGTGCCTGGAGGGAGATCACCGGGGAGCTGTTTTTT	CAWREITGELFF
-	TRBV5-1	TRBJ1-1	-	TGCGCCAGCAGCTTGGATGGGGAGTTGGGTGAAGCTTTCTTT	CASSLDGELGEAFF
-	TRBV7-6	TRBJ1-4	-	TGTGCCAGCAGCCTCCCCCGGGGGGGAGATGAAAAACTGTTTTTT	CASSLPRGGDEKLFF
few	TRBV9	TRBJ1-1	-	TGTGCCAGCAGCGTCGCCCCGGAGATACGGGGGAACACTGAAGCTTTCTTT	CASSVAPEIRGNTEAFF
-	TRBV28	TRBJ2-7	-	TGTGCCAGCAGGAATCACGGGGAGCACTACGAGCAGTACTTC	CASRNHGEHYEQYF
-	TRBV10-3	TRBJ2-1	-	TGTGCCATCGGGCCCGAGGGGGGGGCCAATGAGCAGTTCTTC	CAIGPEGGANEQFF
-	TRBV27	TRBJ2-1	TRBD2	TGTGCCAGCAGTTCGGGTCCGGGACTAGCGGGAGGCCACAATGAGCAGTTCTTC	CASSSGPGLAGGHNEQFF
-	TRBV7-2	TRBJ2-7	TRBD2	TGTGCCAGCAGCTTAGGACCCCCCCGACTAGCGGGAAACGAGCAGTACTTC	CASSLGPPRLAGNEQYF
-	TRBV7-7	TRBJ2-5	TRBD2	TGTGCCAGCAGCCGCTTAGGGCGGGGAGGGGAGACCCAGTACTTC	CASSRLGRGGETQYF
-	TRBV19	TRBJ2-3	-	TGTGCCAGCCGACGAAGGGGCGCAGATACGCAGTATTTT	CASRRRGADTQYF
once	TRBV12-3/TRBV12-4	TRBJ2-5	-	TGTGCCAGCAGTCAGGGGGAGACCCAGTACTTC	CASSQGETQYF
-	TRBV18	TRBJ1-2	-	TGTGCCAGCTCAGAAAGTGCGGGGAACTATGGCTACACCTTC	CASSESAGNYGYTF
-	TRBV7-2	TRBJ2-2	TRBD1	TGTGCCAGCAGCCCGCGGACAGGGGATACCGGGGAGCTGTTTTTT	CASSPRTGDTGELFF
-	TRBV28	TRBJ1-1	-	TGTGCCAGCAGTTTAGACATCGTTCGGAACACTGAAGCTTTCTTT	CASSLDIVRNTEAFF
-	TRBV7-2	TRBJ1-3	-	TGTGCCAGCAGCGTACAGGTGCCGGACACCATATATTTT	CASSVQVPDTIYF
-	TRBV6-5	TRBJ2-1	TRBD1	TGTGCCAGCAGGGGGACAGGATCTGATGAGCAGTTCTTC	CASRGTGSDEQFF
-	TRBV9	TRBJ2-5	TRBD1	TGTGCCAGCAGCACCACCGGGACAGGGGCCCAGTACTTC	CASSTTGTGAQYF
-	TRBV9	TRBJ2-7	-	TGTGCCAGCAGCCCCTCTATAACGTCCACCTACGAGCAGTACTTC	CASSPSITSTYEQYF
-	TRBV25-1	TRBJ2-2	-	TGTGCCAGCAGTCTTACAGGGTCCGGGGAGCTGTTTTTT	CASSLTGSGELFF
-	TRBV10-2	TRBJ2-5	TRBD1	TGCGCCAGCAGTGAACTCCGGGACAGGGGGCGTGAGACCCAGTACTTC	CASSELRDRGRETQYF
-	TRBV28	TRBJ1-1	TRBD1	TGTGCCAGCAGTCGACAGGGGATGAGGGCTGAAGCTTTCTTT	CASSRQGMRAEAFF
few	TRBV7-6	TRBJ2-5	-	TGTGCCAGCAGCTTAGGGCCAGGGATGGTAGAGACCCAGTACTTC	CASSLGPGMVETQYF
-	TRBV6-5	TRBJ2-2	-	TGTGCCAGCAGCAGGGTGGTCGGGGAGCTGTTTTTT	CASSRVVGELFF
-	TRBV28	TRBJ2-7	-	TGTGCCAGCAGTTTAAAGGGGTCGTCCTCCTACGAGCAGTACTTC	CASSLKGSSSYEQYF
-	TRBV6-5	TRBJ1-2	-	TGTGCCAGCAGGGCAGGGCGACGGACTAACTATGGCTACACCTTC	CASRAGRRTNYGYTF
-	TRBV7-8	TRBJ2-1	TRBD2	TGTGCCAGCAGCTTAGCGGCGGGGGGGCCGAATGAGCAGTTCTTC	CASSLAAGGPNEQFF
once	TRBV10-2	TRBJ1-1	-	TGCGCCAGCAGTCACCAGGGCGGTTCGGCTGAAGCTTTCTTT	CASSHQGGSAEAFF
-	TRBV9	TRBJ1-4	-	TGTGCCAGCAGCGCCATCGCGGGGGGCTTCGATGAAAAACTGTTTTTT	CASSAIAGGFDEKLFF
-	TRBV27	TRBJ1-6	-	TGTGCCAGCAGTTTAGTTCTCGGGGGTTTCACCCTCCACTTT	CASSLVLGGFTLHF
once	TRBV18	TRBJ1-1	TRBD1	TGTGCCAGCTCGATCGGACAGGGAAGGACTGAAGCTTTCTTT	CASSIGQGRTEAFF
-	TRBV30	TRBJ1-2	-	TGTGCCTGGAGTGCCACAGCTAACTATGGCTACACCTTC	CAWSATANYGYTF
-	TRBV19	TRBJ2-7	-	TGTGCCAGTCGTTTGGGGCCGGACTACGAGCAGTACTTC	CASRLGPDYEQYF
-	TRBV7-9	TRBJ1-3	-	TGTGCCAGCAGCTTAGTGCGCTCTGGAAACACCATATATTTT	CASSLVRSGNTIYF
-	TRBV11-2	TRBJ1-1	-	TGTGCCAGCAGCTTCCTCGGCAGGGAAGCTTTCTTT	CASSFLGREAFF
-	TRBV2	TRBJ2-1	-	TGTGCCAGCAGTGAAAGGGCAGGGCCCGTTAATGAGCAGTTCTTC	CASSERAGPVNEQFF
-	TRBV7-2	TRBJ1-3	-	TGTGCCAGCAGCTTAACGAGCGGAAACTCTGGAAACACCATATATTTT	CASSLTSGNSGNTIYF
-	TRBV28	TRBJ2-1	-	TGTGCCAGCAGTTTACTAGCGAGCTCCTACAATGAGCAGTTCTTC	CASSLLASSYNEQFF
-	TRBV5-1	TRBJ1-1	-	TGCGCCAGCAGCTTGGATCCGGGAGGCACTGAAGCTTTCTTT	CASSLDPGGTEAFF
-	TRBV27	TRBJ1-2	TRBD1	TGTGCCAGCAGTTCGACAGGGGTGGTTCGTGGCTACACCTTC	CASSSTGVVRGYTF
-	TRBV30	TRBJ1-2	TRBD1	TGTGCCTGGAGCGACGACCGGGACAGGGGGAAATGCTACACCTTC	CAWSDDRDRGKCYTF
-	TRBV7-2	TRBJ2-7	TRBD2	TGTGCCAGCAGCTCCGTAAGCGGGACGCCCTACGAGCAGTACTTC	CASSSVSGTPYEQYF
-	TRBV5-5	TRBJ2-1	-	TGTGCCACCTCCGCGGGCTACAATGAGCAGTTCTTC	CATSAGYNEQFF
-	TRBV2	TRBJ1-2	-	TGTGCCAGCAGTGACGCTGGGGCAGGGGCCGACTATGGCTACACCTTC	CASSDAGAGADYGYTF
-	TRBV6-1	TRBJ2-1	TRBD1	TGTGCCAGCAGTGAGGTGGACAGGAGCTTCAAGTTGGAGCAGTTCTTC	CASSEVDRSFKLEQFF
-	TRBV5-4	TRBJ1-1	-	TGTGCCAGCAGCTCGACGGGGAGTCGAAACACTGAAGCTTTCTTT	CASSSTGSRNTEAFF
-	TRBV24-1	TRBJ2-6	TRBD1	TGTGCCACCAGCGGACCCGCCGCCGGGACAGGGGGCTTCTCTGGGGCCAACGTCCTGACTTTC	CATSGPAAGTGGFSGANVLTF
-	TRBV9	TRBJ2-1	TRBD2	TGTGCCAGCAGCGCCGGGACTAGTTCCTACAATGAGCAGTTCTTC	CASSAGTSSYNEQFF
-	TRBV10-3	TRBJ1-1	-	TGTGCCATCAGAGATGAGGGTTATGAAGCTTTCTTT	CAIRDEGYEAFF
-	TRBV6-1	TRBJ2-2	-	TGTGCCAGCAGTGAACCTCCGGGGGAGCTGTTTTTT	CASSEPPGELFF